This T cell receptor beta chain was documented in a study of Ad26.COV2.S vaccination and SARS-CoV-2 variants. This clone is a singleton in its sample. Treatment in this sample: about 20 received Ad26.COV2.S at low or high dose, single or two shots; about 5 received placebo; per-sample allocation not given. Samples were taken on day 63 after the first vaccine or placebo injection. Data came from immunoSEQ multiplex PCR; TCRdb stores just in-frame clones and leaves some out. The data hold hundreds of thousands of clones, with around 89% observed a single time. The V and J ends lost 5 bases and 2 bases respectively, with 16 bases between them. There are 16 residues in the CDR3. Per germline, CDR1 LNHDA and CDR2 SQIVND (reference sequence).

The specimen was peripheral blood, collected in a trial of Ad26.COV2.S vaccine versus placebo. The source of this sequence is a person aged 18 to 59 who received the Ad26.COV2.S COVID-19 vaccine or a placebo. V and J are TRBV19 and TRBJ1-5; tentatively, D is TRBD1 (6 bases). The CDR3 here is CASSPRAEGGNQPQHF. CDR3 bases: TGTGCCAGTAGTCCTCGGGCGGAGGGGGGCAATCAGCCCCAGCATTTT.